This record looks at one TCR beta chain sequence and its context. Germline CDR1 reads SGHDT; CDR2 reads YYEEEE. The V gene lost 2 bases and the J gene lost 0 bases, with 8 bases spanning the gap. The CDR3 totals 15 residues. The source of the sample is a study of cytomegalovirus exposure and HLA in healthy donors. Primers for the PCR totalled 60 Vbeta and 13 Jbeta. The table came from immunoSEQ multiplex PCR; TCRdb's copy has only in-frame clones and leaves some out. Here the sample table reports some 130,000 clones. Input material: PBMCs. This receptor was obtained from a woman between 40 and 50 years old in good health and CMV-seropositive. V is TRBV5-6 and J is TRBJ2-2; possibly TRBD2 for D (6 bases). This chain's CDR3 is CASSFWGANTGELFF. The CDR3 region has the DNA TGTGCCAGCAGCTTTTGGGGGGCGAACACCGGGGAGCTGTTTTTT.